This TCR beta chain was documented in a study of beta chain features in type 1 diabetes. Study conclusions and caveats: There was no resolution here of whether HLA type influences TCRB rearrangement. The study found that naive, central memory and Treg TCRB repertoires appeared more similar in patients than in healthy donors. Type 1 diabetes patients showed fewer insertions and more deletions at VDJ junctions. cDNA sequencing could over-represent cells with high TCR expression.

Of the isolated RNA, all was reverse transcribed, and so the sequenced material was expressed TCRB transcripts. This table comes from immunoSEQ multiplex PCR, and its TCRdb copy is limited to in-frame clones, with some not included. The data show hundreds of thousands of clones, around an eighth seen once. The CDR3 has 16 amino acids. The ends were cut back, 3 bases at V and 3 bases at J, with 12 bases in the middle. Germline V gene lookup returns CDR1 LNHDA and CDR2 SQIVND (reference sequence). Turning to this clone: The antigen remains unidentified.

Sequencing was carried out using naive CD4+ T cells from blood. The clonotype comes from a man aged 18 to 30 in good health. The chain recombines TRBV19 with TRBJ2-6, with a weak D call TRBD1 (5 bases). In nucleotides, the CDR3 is TGTGCCAGTAGTATTTTCGGCAGGGTTGGGGCCAACGTCCTGACTTTC. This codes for CASSIFGRVGANVLTF.